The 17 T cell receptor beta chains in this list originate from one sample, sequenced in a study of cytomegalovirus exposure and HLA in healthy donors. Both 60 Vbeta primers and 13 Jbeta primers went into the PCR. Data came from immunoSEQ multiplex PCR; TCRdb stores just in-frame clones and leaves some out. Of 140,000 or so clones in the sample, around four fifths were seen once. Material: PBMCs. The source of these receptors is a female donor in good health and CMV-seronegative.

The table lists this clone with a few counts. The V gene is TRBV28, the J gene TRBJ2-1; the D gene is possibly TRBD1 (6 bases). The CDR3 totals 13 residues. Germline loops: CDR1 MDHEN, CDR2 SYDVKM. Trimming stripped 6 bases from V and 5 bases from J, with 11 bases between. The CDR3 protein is CASSFRGHNEQFF. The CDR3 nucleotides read TGTGCCAGCAGCTTCAGGGGCCACAATGAGCAGTTCTTC.

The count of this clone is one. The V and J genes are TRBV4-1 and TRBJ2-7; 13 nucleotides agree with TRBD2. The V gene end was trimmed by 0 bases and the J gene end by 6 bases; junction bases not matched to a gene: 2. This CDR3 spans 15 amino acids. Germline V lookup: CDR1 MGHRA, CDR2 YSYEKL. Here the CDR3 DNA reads TGCGCCAGCAGCCAAGATACTAGCGGGAGGGGCGAGCAGTACTTC. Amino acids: CASSQDTSGRGEQYF.

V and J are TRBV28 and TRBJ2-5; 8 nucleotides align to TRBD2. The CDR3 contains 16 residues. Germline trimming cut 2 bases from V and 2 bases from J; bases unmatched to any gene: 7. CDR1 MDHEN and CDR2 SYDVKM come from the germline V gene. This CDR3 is CASSLGTSGRQETQYF. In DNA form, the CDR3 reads TGTGCCAGCAGTTTAGGTACTAGCGGAAGACAAGAGACCCAGTACTTC.

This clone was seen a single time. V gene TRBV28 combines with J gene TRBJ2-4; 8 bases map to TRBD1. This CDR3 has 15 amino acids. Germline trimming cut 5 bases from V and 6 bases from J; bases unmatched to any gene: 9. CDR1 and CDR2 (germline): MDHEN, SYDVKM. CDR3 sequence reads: CASSGLGQGVNIQYF. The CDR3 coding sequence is TGTGCCAGCAGTGGACTCGGACAGGGAGTAAACATTCAGTACTTC. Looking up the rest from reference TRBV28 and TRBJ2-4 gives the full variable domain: DVKVTQSSRYLVKRTGEKVFLECVQDMDHENMFWYRQDPGLGLRLIYFSYDVKMKEKGDIPEGYSVSREKKERFSLILESASTNQTSMYLCASSGLGQGVNIQYFGAGTRLSVL.

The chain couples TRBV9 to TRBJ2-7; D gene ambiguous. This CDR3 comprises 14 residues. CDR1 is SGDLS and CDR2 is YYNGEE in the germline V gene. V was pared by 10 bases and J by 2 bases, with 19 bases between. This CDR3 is CASSPAAFPYEQYF. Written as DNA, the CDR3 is TGTGCCTCCTCACCCGCGGCTTTCCCCTACGAGCAGTACTTC.

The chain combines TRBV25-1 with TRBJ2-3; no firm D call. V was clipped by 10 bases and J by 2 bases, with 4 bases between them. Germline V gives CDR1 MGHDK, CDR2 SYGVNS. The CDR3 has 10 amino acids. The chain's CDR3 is CATYTDTQYF. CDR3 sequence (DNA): TGTGCCACCTACACAGATACGCAGTATTTT.

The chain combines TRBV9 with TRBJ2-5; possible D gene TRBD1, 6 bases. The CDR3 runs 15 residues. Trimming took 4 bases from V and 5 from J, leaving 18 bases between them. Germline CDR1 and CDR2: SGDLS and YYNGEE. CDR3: CASSLTGWQGETQYF. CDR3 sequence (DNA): TGTGCCAGCAGCCTTACAGGATGGCAGGGGGAGACCCAGTACTTC.

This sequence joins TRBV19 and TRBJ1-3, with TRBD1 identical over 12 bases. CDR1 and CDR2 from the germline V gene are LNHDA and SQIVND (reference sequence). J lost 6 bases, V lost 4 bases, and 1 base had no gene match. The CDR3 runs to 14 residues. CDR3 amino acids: CASSKGQGANTIYF. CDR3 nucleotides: TGTGCCAGTAGTAAGGGACAGGGGGCAAACACCATATATTTT.

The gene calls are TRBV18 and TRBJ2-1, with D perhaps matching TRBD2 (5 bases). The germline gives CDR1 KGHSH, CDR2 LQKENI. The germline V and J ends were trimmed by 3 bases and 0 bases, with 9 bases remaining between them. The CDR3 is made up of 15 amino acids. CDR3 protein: CASSPVGSSYNEQFF. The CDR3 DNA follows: TGTGCCAGCTCACCCGTGGGGAGCTCCTACAATGAGCAGTTCTTC.

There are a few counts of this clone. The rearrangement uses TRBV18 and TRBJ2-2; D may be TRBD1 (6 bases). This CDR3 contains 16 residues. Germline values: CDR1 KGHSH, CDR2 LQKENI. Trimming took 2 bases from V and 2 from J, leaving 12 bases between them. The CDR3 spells CASSPIGQINTGELFF. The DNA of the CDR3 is TGTGCCAGCTCACCAATCGGACAGATCAACACCGGGGAGCTGTTTTTT.

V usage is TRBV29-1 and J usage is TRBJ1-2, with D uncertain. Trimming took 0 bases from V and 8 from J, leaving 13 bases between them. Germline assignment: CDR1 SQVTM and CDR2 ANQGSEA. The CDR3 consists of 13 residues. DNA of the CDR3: TGCAGCGTTGAAGATCGTGGAGGGTGGGGCTACACCTTC. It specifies CSVEDRGGWGYTF. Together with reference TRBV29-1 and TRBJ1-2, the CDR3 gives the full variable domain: SAVISQKPSRDICQRGTSLTIQCQVDSQVTMMFWYRQQPGQSLTLIATANQGSEATYESGFVIDKFPISRPNLTFSTLTVSNMSPEDSSIYLCSVEDRGGWGYTFGSGTRLTVV.

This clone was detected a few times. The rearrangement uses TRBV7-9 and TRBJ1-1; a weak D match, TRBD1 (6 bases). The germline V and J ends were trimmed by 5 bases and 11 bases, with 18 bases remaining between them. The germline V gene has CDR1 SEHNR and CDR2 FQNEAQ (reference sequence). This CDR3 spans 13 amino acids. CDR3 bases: TGTGCCAGCAGCCAAAATGGACAGTCCTATGCTTTCTTT. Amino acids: CASSQNGQSYAFF.

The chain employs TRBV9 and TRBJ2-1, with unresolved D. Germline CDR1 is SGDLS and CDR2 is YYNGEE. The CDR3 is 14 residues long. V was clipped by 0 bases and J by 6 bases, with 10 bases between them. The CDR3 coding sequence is TGTGCCAGCAGCGTAGTCGATGGCACCAATGAGCAGTTCTTC. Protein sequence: CASSVVDGTNEQFF. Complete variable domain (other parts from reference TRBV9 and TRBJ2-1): DSGVTQTPKHLITATGQRVTLRCSPRSGDLSVYWYQQSLDQGLQFLIQYYNGEERAKGNILERFSAQQFPDLHSELNLSSLELGDSALYFCASSVVDGTNEQFFGPGTRLTVL.

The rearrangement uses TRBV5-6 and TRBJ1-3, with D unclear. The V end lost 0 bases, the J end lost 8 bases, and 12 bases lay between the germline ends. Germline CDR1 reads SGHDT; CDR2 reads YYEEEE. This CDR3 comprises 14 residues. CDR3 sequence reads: CASSLVGSGDTIYF. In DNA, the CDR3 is TGTGCCAGCAGCTTGGTCGGGAGCGGGGACACCATATATTTT. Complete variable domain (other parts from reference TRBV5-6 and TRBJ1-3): DAGVTQSPTHLIKTRGQQVTLRCSPKSGHDTVSWYQQALGQGPQFIFQYYEEEERQRGNFPDRFSGHQFPNYSSELNVNALLLGDSALYLCASSLVGSGDTIYFGEGSWLTVV.

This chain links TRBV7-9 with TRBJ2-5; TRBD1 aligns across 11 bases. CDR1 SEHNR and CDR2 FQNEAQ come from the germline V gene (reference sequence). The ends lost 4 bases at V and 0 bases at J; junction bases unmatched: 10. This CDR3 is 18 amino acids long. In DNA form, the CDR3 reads TGTGCCAGCAGCTCTACACACCCGGGACAGGGGGACCAAGAGACCCAGTACTTC. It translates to CASSSTHPGQGDQETQYF.

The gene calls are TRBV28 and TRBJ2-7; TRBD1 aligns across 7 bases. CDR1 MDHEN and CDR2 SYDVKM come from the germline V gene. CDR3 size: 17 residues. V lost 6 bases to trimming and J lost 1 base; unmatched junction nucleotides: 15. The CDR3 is CASSDSLGGKGSYEQYF. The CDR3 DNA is TGTGCCAGCAGCGACTCCCTAGGGGGCAAAGGTTCCTACGAGCAGTACTTC.

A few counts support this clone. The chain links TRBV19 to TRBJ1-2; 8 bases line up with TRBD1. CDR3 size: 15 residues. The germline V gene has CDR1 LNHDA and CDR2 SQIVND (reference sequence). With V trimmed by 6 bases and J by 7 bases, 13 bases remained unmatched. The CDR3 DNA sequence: TGTGCCAGTAGGGCGATAGACAGGGGAGCGGCTGGCTACACCTTC. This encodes CASRAIDRGAAGYTF.